This paragraph covers one TCR beta chain sequence. Its antigen remains undetermined. No base quality information exists; no much larger clone differs at one position. The library was made by RT-PCR. Sequenced on a NextSeq 550. TCRdb applied fastp at Q25 and MiXCR to the public reads, then kept only in-frame beta chains. For every CDR3 protein sequence, its rows merge into one entry that carries the most common genes and DNA. The sample contains more than 20,000 distinct CDR3 sequences, less than 45% of them found a single time. Over 70% of the sample goes to the ten largest clones. The data were taken from a study of patients and donors after allogeneic stem cell transplantation (dated by TCRdb to 2018 to 2021). CDR1 SGDLS and CDR2 YYNGEE were looked up in the germline V gene. The germline ends are 9 bases apart after V is trimmed by 0 bases and J by 4 bases. From its cysteine to its phenylalanine, the CDR3 spans 14 amino acids. Only CDR3 DNA remains: 42 bases, in frame from the first base.

The rearranged chain carries TRBV9 and TRBJ2-3, with an unclear D gene assignment. The receptor comes from a human donor who was either an allogeneic HSCT recipient or a stem cell or donor lymphocyte infusion donor (not recorded which). It is not recorded whose cells these are; they may come from a transplant donor. The sequenced sample was blood, either unsorted or a sorted T cell fraction (not recorded which). The nucleotides are TGTGCCAGCAGCGTAGATATAGGATCAGATACGCAGTATTTT. Translated, it reads CASSVDIGSDTQYF.